The rows below give T cell receptor beta chains drawn from one sample of a study of cytomegalovirus exposure and HLA in healthy donors. Clones were read by immunoSEQ multiplex PCR, and TCRdb kept only the in-frame ones, dropping some. The profile shows 130,000 or so clones, more than 60% of them singletons. The sequenced sample was PBMCs. These receptors were obtained from a woman aged 50 to 60 in good health and CMV-seropositive. Both conserved end residues are part of each CDR3. Fields, in order: CDR3 DNA, CDR3 protein, D gene, clone size, V gene, J gene. D genes are given only for firm matches. Clone size is stated in some rows and not others, as once, few, many or a class when expanded.

CDR3 DNA: TGTGCCAGCAGCTTCGAGTACGAGCAGTACTTC; CDR3 protein: CASSFEYEQYF; D gene: NA; clone size: NA; V gene: TRBV5-6; J gene: TRBJ2-7
CDR3 DNA: TGTGCCAGCAGACTTAGCGGGGGGGACTCCTACGAGCAGTACTTC; CDR3 protein: CASRLSGGDSYEQYF; D gene: TRBD2; clone size: few; V gene: TRBV2; J gene: TRBJ2-7
CDR3 DNA: TGTGCCAGCAGTGAAGGTCTCTACGAGCAGTACTTC; CDR3 protein: CASSEGLYEQYF; D gene: NA; clone size: few; V gene: TRBV2; J gene: TRBJ2-7
CDR3 DNA: TGTGCCAGCAGTGCGATTAGCGGGGCTGGTGAGCAGTTCTTC; CDR3 protein: CASSAISGAGEQFF; D gene: TRBD2; clone size: NA; V gene: TRBV6-4; J gene: TRBJ2-1
CDR3 DNA: TGTGCCAGCAGCCAAGCGGGTCAGAGGGGGGGTTGGTCCCAGTACTTC; CDR3 protein: CASSQAGQRGGWSQYF; D gene: NA; clone size: NA; V gene: TRBV4-2; J gene: TRBJ2-5
CDR3 DNA: TGTGCCATCAGTGAGCTGCCCCTGCGGGACACTGAAGCTTTCTTT; CDR3 protein: CAISELPLRDTEAFF; D gene: NA; clone size: NA; V gene: TRBV10-3; J gene: TRBJ1-1
CDR3 DNA: TGTGCCAGCAGCTTAAAAACTAGTATCCAAGAGACCCAGTACTTC; CDR3 protein: CASSLKTSIQETQYF; D gene: NA; clone size: NA; V gene: TRBV11-1; J gene: TRBJ2-5
CDR3 DNA: TGTGCCAGCAGCGTTTCCGCCTCGTCCGCTACTAACTATGGCTACACCTTC; CDR3 protein: CASSVSASSATNYGYTF; D gene: NA; clone size: NA; V gene: TRBV6-4; J gene: TRBJ1-2
CDR3 DNA: TGCGCCAGCAGCTTTAGCGGGGGCCAAGAGACCCAGTACTTC; CDR3 protein: CASSFSGGQETQYF; D gene: TRBD2; clone size: NA; V gene: TRBV5-1; J gene: TRBJ2-5
CDR3 DNA: TGTGCCAGCAGTGAGCGTAGCAATCAGCCCCAGCATTTT; CDR3 protein: CASSERSNQPQHF; D gene: NA; clone size: few; V gene: TRBV25-1; J gene: TRBJ1-5
CDR3 DNA: TGTGCCAGCAGCGTAGGGACTAGCTTTAGCACAGATACGCAGTATTTT; CDR3 protein: CASSVGTSFSTDTQYF; D gene: TRBD2; clone size: NA; V gene: TRBV9; J gene: TRBJ2-3
CDR3 DNA: TGTGCCAGCAGCCTCCCAGACAGGGTGAACACTGAAGCTTTCTTT; CDR3 protein: CASSLPDRVNTEAFF; D gene: TRBD1; clone size: few; V gene: TRBV7-9; J gene: TRBJ1-1
CDR3 DNA: TGCGCCAGCAGCTCTTTGGCGGGGGGGAGTCGGGATACGCAGTATTTT; CDR3 protein: CASSSLAGGSRDTQYF; D gene: TRBD2; clone size: NA; V gene: TRBV5-1; J gene: TRBJ2-3
CDR3 DNA: TGTGCCAGCAGTGAGGATAGCGGGGGCGCAGATACGCAGTATTTT; CDR3 protein: CASSEDSGGADTQYF; D gene: TRBD2; clone size: NA; V gene: TRBV2; J gene: TRBJ2-3
CDR3 DNA: TGCGCCAGCAGCCAAGTTTTTCAGGGCGCTAACTATGGCTACACCTTC; CDR3 protein: CASSQVFQGANYGYTF; D gene: NA; clone size: few; V gene: TRBV4-3; J gene: TRBJ1-2
CDR3 DNA: TGCGCCAGCAGCTCCACAGGGCGCGGTAATGAAAAACTGTTTTTT; CDR3 protein: CASSSTGRGNEKLFF; D gene: NA; clone size: NA; V gene: TRBV5-1; J gene: TRBJ1-4
CDR3 DNA: TGTGCCAGCTCTAAGGGGGCAACTAATGAAAAACTGTTTTTT; CDR3 protein: CASSKGATNEKLFF; D gene: NA; clone size: few; V gene: TRBV6-1; J gene: TRBJ1-4
CDR3 DNA: TGTGCCTGGAGCCCCCCCGAGCAGTACTTC; CDR3 protein: CAWSPPEQYF; D gene: NA; clone size: NA; V gene: TRBV30; J gene: TRBJ2-7
CDR3 DNA: TGTGCCAGCACCGCAACCCGACTCGGAGGTGAAAAACTGTTTTTT; CDR3 protein: CASTATRLGGEKLFF; D gene: NA; clone size: NA; V gene: TRBV2; J gene: TRBJ1-4
CDR3 DNA: TGTGCCAGCAGTTTCTCTCCGGGACTAGTATTCGGCGAGCAGTACTTC; CDR3 protein: CASSFSPGLVFGEQYF; D gene: TRBD2; clone size: NA; V gene: TRBV6-5; J gene: TRBJ2-7
CDR3 DNA: TGTGCCAGCAGACCGGACAGGGGAGAAGGTAGGGGCACTGAAGCTTTCTTT; CDR3 protein: CASRPDRGEGRGTEAFF; D gene: TRBD1; clone size: NA; V gene: TRBV7-8; J gene: TRBJ1-1
CDR3 DNA: TGTGCCAGCAGCTCTAGACTAGCGGGGGTTAGAGATGAGCAGTTCTTC; CDR3 protein: CASSSRLAGVRDEQFF; D gene: TRBD2; clone size: once; V gene: TRBV11-2; J gene: TRBJ2-1
CDR3 DNA: TGTGCCAGCAGCTTAGGGCCCGAGACCCAGTACTTC; CDR3 protein: CASSLGPETQYF; D gene: NA; clone size: NA; V gene: TRBV7-2; J gene: TRBJ2-5